This TCR beta chain was obtained from a study of shared clonotypes between healthy human individuals. Study in general: Used for every donor were three CD4 naive, three CD4 memory, two CD8 naive and one CD8 memory plate. Study results and caveats: Though the depth was large, rarefaction showed that sorted-subset sequencing was incomplete. Limitation of the genetic and exposure-history diversity represented came from the few donors.

The CDR3 has 15 amino acids. Deletions cut 2 bases from V and 4 bases from J, with 12 bases between. From germline, CDR1 is MNHEY and CDR2 SMNVEV (reference sequence). Under the authors' procedure: Sequence data from immunoSEQ were junction-only and lacked quality scores; consequently, filtering differed. Repertoires were generated with immunoSEQ multiplex PCR, while TCRdb's copy carries only in-frame clones and drops some. The V and J calls and clone size were taken over from that table, and D and trimming were inferred from the DNA. The table shows hundreds of thousands of clones, with approximately 96% occurring only once. Cells designated naive CD8 were CD45RO-negative and were positively selected for CCR7, with terminally differentiated effector memory CD45RA+ cells excluded. In regard to this clone: Its matching antigen is unknown.

This clonotype originated in a woman in her twenties or thirties in good health. Sequences were obtained from naive CD8+ T cells sorted from blood. The V call is TRBV27, the J call TRBJ1-3; D is unresolved. For the CDR3, the DNA is TGTGCCAGCAGTTTAGCCCTAGCAGGAGGAAACACCATATATTTT. Its translation is CASSLALAGGNTIYF.